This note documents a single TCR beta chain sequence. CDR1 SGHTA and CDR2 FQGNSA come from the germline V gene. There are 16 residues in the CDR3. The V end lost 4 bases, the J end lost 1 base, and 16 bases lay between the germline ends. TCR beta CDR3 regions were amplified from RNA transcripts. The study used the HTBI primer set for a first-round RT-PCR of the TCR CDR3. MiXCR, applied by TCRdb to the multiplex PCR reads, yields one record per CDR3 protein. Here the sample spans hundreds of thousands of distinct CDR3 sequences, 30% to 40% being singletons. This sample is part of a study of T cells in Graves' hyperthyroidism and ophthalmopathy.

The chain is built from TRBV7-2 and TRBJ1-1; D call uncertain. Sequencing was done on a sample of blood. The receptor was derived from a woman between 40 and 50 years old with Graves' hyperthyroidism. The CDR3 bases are TGTGCCAGCAGCTCCCAGCGAGGGCGGGGGAACACTGAAGCTTTCTTT. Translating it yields CASSSQRGRGNTEAFF.